This T cell receptor beta chain was captured by sequencing in a study of cytomegalovirus exposure and HLA in healthy donors. Study-wide context: A subsequent analysis stated that the 120 or so validation repertoires were run on the same platform as the roughly 670 first-cohort repertoires. Notes on the study in general: Despite most TCR sequences being rare, some public TCRs occurred in many donors. Subsequent analysis showed first-cohort TCR clusters tending to co-occur in about 110 validation repertoires.

Using immunoSEQ multiplex PCR, the repertoire was profiled, and TCRdb retains in-frame clones only, with some absent. The sample holds about 160,000 clones; roughly nine tenths are singletons and the top ten take 4.5% to 7%. The sample holds a few counts of this clone. Its antigen is unidentified. In germline, CDR1 is SGHRS, CDR2 YFSETQ. Trimming cost V 4 bases and J 8 bases; bases outside gene matches: 6. The CDR3 is 13 residues long. The sequence was collected from a woman in her 30s in good health and CMV-seronegative. The sample comprised PBMCs. The rearrangement links TRBV5-1 to TRBJ1-1, with TRBD1 matching 9 bases. CDR3 DNA: TGCGCCAGCAGCCCGGGACAGGGTAGAGAAGCTTTCTTT. It translates to CASSPGQGREAFF.